These 28 T cell receptor beta chains originate from one sample sequenced in a study of T cells in Graves' hyperthyroidism and ophthalmopathy. The CDR3 regions of TCR beta were amplified from RNA transcripts. The HTBI primer set was used in a first-round RT-PCR of the TCR CDR3. One entry per CDR3 protein results from TCRdb running MiXCR on the multiplex PCR reads. Found here are about 640,000 distinct CDR3 sequences, 20% to 25% of them singletons; the top ten hold 34%. The sequenced sample consisted of blood. The receptors originated from a man aged 25 to 45 with Graves' ophthalmopathy.

The genes are TRBV20-1 and TRBJ2-3, with 8 bases lining up with TRBD2. Looked up from germline, CDR1 is DFQATT and CDR2 is SNEGSKA (reference sequence). Germline trimming cut 5 bases from V and 6 bases from J; bases unmatched to any gene: 16. The CDR3 consists of 16 residues. The CDR3 DNA reads as TGCAGTGCTCCCGTCCGGTCTAGCGGGTGGTCGGATACGCAGTATTTT. Its protein product is CSAPVRSSGWSDTQYF.

The chain carries TRBV7-2 and TRBJ2-4; D call uncertain. This CDR3 has 15 amino acids. Looked up from germline, CDR1 is SGHTA and CDR2 is FQGNSA. V was pared by 0 bases and J by 0 bases, with 6 bases between. CDR3 sequence: CASSLAVLAKNIQYF. Here the CDR3 DNA reads TGTGCCAGCAGCTTAGCAGTTCTAGCCAAAAACATTCAGTACTTC.

This chain joins TRBV2 and TRBJ2-7, with 12 bases matching TRBD2. CDR3 length: 15 residues. The V gene end was trimmed by 4 bases and the J gene end by 2 bases; junction bases not matched to a gene: 3. Per germline, CDR1 SNHLY and CDR2 FYNNEI. The CDR3 nucleotides are TGTGCCAGCAGTGGGACTAGCGGGACAACCTACGAGCAGTACTTC. This codes for CASSGTSGTTYEQYF.

This clonotype was found many times. The rearrangement links TRBV24-1 to TRBJ1-1, with a tentative D call TRBD1 (6 bases). Germline V CDR1 and CDR2: KGHDR, SFDVKD. This CDR3 spans 13 amino acids. The germline V and J ends were trimmed by 5 bases and 5 bases, with 11 bases remaining between them. Written as DNA, the CDR3 is TGTGCCACCAGTGGACTCCAGGGGACTGAAGCTTTCTTT. This translates into CATSGLQGTEAFF.

The V and J genes are TRBV5-1 and TRBJ1-3; unclear D gene. The CDR3 is made up of 12 amino acids. Germline V gives CDR1 SGHRS, CDR2 YFSETQ. V was pared by 7 bases and J by 1 base, with 6 bases between. CDR3 sequence: CASFGSGNTIYF. As DNA, the CDR3 is TGCGCCAGCTTCGGGTCTGGAAACACCATATATTTT.

This clonotype was observed once. The CDR3 is CASSIPGTDTQYF. The CDR3 DNA is TGTGCCAGTAGTATCCCAGGCACAGATACGCAGTATTTT. The genes are TRBV19 and TRBJ2-3; D is undetermined. This CDR3 spans 13 amino acids. Per germline, CDR1 LNHDA and CDR2 SQIVND (reference sequence). V was pared by 3 bases and J by 1 base, with 5 bases between.

This clonotype was found many times. The chain recombines TRBV3-1 with TRBJ1-3; D is possibly TRBD1 (5 bases). V was shortened by 6 bases and J by 2 bases, with 11 bases between the two germline ends. CDR1 is LGHDT, CDR2 YNNKEL, per germline (reference sequence). This CDR3 is 14 amino acids long. The CDR3 DNA reads as TGTGCCAGCAGACTTGGGACGGCTGGAAACACCATATATTTT. It yields the protein CASRLGTAGNTIYF.

The V and J genes are TRBV4-1 and TRBJ2-3; 9 bases map to TRBD2. The germline V gene encodes CDR1 MGHRA and CDR2 YSYEKL. The CDR3 is 16 residues long. After removal of 2 bases from V and 0 bases from J, the junction contained 3 bases not matched to a gene. CDR3: CASSQLAGPSTDTQYF. CDR3 sequence (DNA): TGCGCCAGCAGCCAACTAGCGGGACCTAGCACAGATACGCAGTATTTT.

The chain has TRBV3-1 and TRBJ2-7; 8 positions agree with TRBD1. The CDR3 extends over 16 amino acids. Germline-derived CDR1 and CDR2 are LGHDT and YNNKEL (reference sequence). With 1 base clipped from V and 3 bases from J, the junction kept 8 bases outside the gene matches. The CDR3 nucleotides are TGTGCCAGCAGCCAAGGATGGGCAGGGGGCGTCTACGAGCAGTACTTC. Its translation is CASSQGWAGGVYEQYF.

This clonotype was counted many times. The rearrangement uses TRBV28 and TRBJ2-1; D not resolved. The germline V gene has CDR1 MDHEN and CDR2 SYDVKM. V lost 6 bases and J lost 0, with 9 bases in between. This CDR3 has 14 amino acids. CDR3 sequence reads: CASSLPLSYNEQFF. For the CDR3, the DNA is TGTGCCAGCAGCCTTCCCCTCTCCTACAATGAGCAGTTCTTC.

This clonotype was detected only a few times. The CDR3: CASSYLQDYSNQPQHF. CDR3 nucleotide sequence: TGTGCCAGCAGTTACCTCCAGGATTATAGCAATCAGCCCCAGCATTTT. The rearrangement joins TRBV28 to TRBJ1-5; D is ambiguous. This CDR3 has 16 amino acids. Germline V gene sequence: CDR1 MDHEN, CDR2 SYDVKM. V shed 4 bases and J shed 0 bases, with 13 bases lying between them.

This clonotype has at least ten counts. The chain is built from TRBV7-2 and TRBJ2-7; 10 bases align to TRBD2. After removal of 2 bases from V and 4 bases from J, the junction contained 5 bases not matched to a gene. There are 15 residues in the CDR3. Germline CDR1 and CDR2: SGHTA and FQGNSA. The CDR3 loop is CASSLKAGGGYEQYF. Written as DNA, the CDR3 is TGTGCCAGCAGCTTAAAAGCGGGAGGGGGGTACGAGCAGTACTTC.

This clonotype was detected only a few times. CDR3 sequence: CASSPPHLGARVYNEQFF. CDR3 sequence (DNA): TGTGCCAGCAGTCCCCCCCATCTTGGGGCGCGGGTCTACAATGAGCAGTTCTTC. The chain uses TRBV27 and TRBJ2-1; D may match TRBD1 or TRBD2 (5 bases each). CDR3 size: 18 residues. The V and J ends lost 5 bases and 3 bases respectively, with 23 bases between them. Germline V gene data show CDR1 as MNHEY and CDR2 as SMNVEV (reference sequence).

The chain uses TRBV20-1 and TRBJ2-1, with 9 nucleotides matching TRBD2. V gave up 5 bases and J gave up 7 bases; unmatched junction bases: 9. The germline CDR1 and CDR2 sequences are DFQATT and SNEGSKA (reference sequence). The CDR3 totals 14 residues. CDR3 sequence: CSALGLAWENEQFF. CDR3 coding DNA: TGCAGTGCTTTAGGACTAGCGTGGGAGAATGAGCAGTTCTTC.

This clonotype was detected many times. V is TRBV28 and J is TRBJ2-7, with 7 bases matching TRBD1. V lost 5 bases to trimming and J lost 3 bases; unmatched junction nucleotides: 7. The length of the CDR3 is 14 residues. Germline loops: CDR1 MDHEN, CDR2 SYDVKM. In DNA form, the CDR3 reads TGTGCCAGCAGTCCAGGGGGTCCTCTCTACGAGCAGTACTTC. As protein: CASSPGGPLYEQYF.

This clonotype has at least ten counts. This chain joins TRBV20-1 and TRBJ2-5; D is tentatively TRBD1 or TRBD2 (5 bases each). The CDR3 loop spans 14 amino acids. Germline-derived CDR1 and CDR2 are DFQATT and SNEGSKA (reference sequence). Deletions cut 6 bases from V and 5 bases from J, with 19 bases between. CDR3 coding DNA: TGCAGTGCCCAGGATAAGGGGACCAGGGAGACCCAGTACTTC. Protein: CSAQDKGTRETQYF.

Only a few counts were recorded for this clonotype. The gene calls are TRBV7-9 and TRBJ2-7; TRBD2 might be the D (5 bases). CDR3 length equals 13 residues. Germline-derived CDR1 and CDR2 are SEHNR and FQNEAQ (reference sequence). V shed 5 bases and J shed 3 bases, with 11 bases lying between them. CDR3: CASSPDFRYEQYF. The CDR3 DNA sequence: TGTGCCAGCAGCCCGGACTTTCGCTACGAGCAGTACTTC.

This clonotype was counted a few times. The J gene is TRBJ2-7, the V gene TRBV29-1, with 11 bases matching TRBD1. The CDR3 is 13 amino acids. Germline assignment: CDR1 SQVTM and CDR2 ANQGSEA. Germline trimming cut 7 bases from V and 4 bases from J; bases unmatched to any gene: 6. CDR3 protein: CSGRTGGGYEQYF. The CDR3 coding sequence is TGCAGCGGTCGGACAGGGGGCGGTTACGAGCAGTACTTC.

The chain carries TRBV7-2 and TRBJ2-2; D gene ambiguous. From germline, CDR1 is SGHTA and CDR2 FQGNSA. The CDR3 is 15 residues long. Trimming left V 0 bases short and J 6 bases short, with 11 bases between. The CDR3 region has the DNA TGTGCCAGCAGCTTAGCGGGGAAGCCGGCCGGGGAGCTGTTTTTT. As protein: CASSLAGKPAGELFF.

This clonotype was recorded at least ten times. This sequence joins TRBV5-1 and TRBJ2-1; D may be TRBD2 (5 bases). This CDR3 spans 16 amino acids. Trimming shortened V by 1 base and J by 6 bases, and 17 bases separated the two germline ends. Germline V gene data show CDR1 as SGHRS and CDR2 as YFSETQ. CDR3: CASSLRTGILFNEQFF. The DNA for the CDR3 is TGCGCCAGCAGCTTGAGGACCGGGATCCTATTCAATGAGCAGTTCTTC.

The J gene is TRBJ1-1, the V gene TRBV20-1; no reliable D call. V shed 5 bases and J shed 6 bases, with 10 bases lying between them. CDR3 length equals 11 residues. Germline CDR1 is DFQATT and CDR2 is SNEGSKA (reference sequence). CDR3 protein: CSAQDGPEAFF. DNA of the CDR3: TGCAGTGCTCAGGACGGTCCTGAAGCTTTCTTT.

V usage is TRBV2 and J usage is TRBJ2-2, with 10 nucleotides matching TRBD2. The CDR3 sequence is 15 residues long. With 5 bases clipped from V and 7 bases from J, the junction kept 7 bases outside the gene matches. Germline V CDR1 and CDR2: SNHLY, FYNNEI. The CDR3 reads CASSWLAGDGGELFF. The CDR3 nucleotides are TGTGCCAGCAGTTGGCTAGCGGGAGACGGCGGGGAGCTGTTTTTT.

The gene calls are TRBV18 and TRBJ2-1, with 8 bases lining up with TRBD2. Trimming removed 0 bases from V and 7 bases from J; junction bases left unmatched: 8. The CDR3 is made up of 16 amino acids. Germline CDR1 and CDR2: KGHSH and LQKENI. The CDR3 loop is CASSPPPGLGENEQFF. The CDR3 nucleotides are TGTGCCAGCTCACCACCGCCGGGACTAGGTGAAAATGAGCAGTTCTTC. The full variable domain, with the rest looked up from reference TRBV18 and TRBJ2-1, is NAGVMQNPRHLVRRRGQEARLRCSPMKGHSHVYWYRQLPEEGLKFMVYLQKENIIDESGMPKERFSAEFPKEGPSILRIQQVVRGDSAAYFCASSPPPGLGENEQFFGPGTRLTVL.

The rearrangement links TRBV20-1 to TRBJ2-7; D uncertain. V was clipped by 3 bases and J by 3 bases, with 3 bases between them. Germline loops: CDR1 DFQATT, CDR2 SNEGSKA (reference sequence). The CDR3 is made up of 10 amino acids. CDR3 sequence (DNA): TGCAGTGCTAGGAACTACGAGCAGTACTTC. Translation gives CSARNYEQYF.

A few counts support this clonotype. This chain joins TRBV19 and TRBJ2-7, with TRBD2 identical over 14 bases. V was pared by 5 bases and J by 5 bases, with 8 bases of the junction left unmatched. This CDR3 has 16 amino acids. The germline V gene encodes CDR1 LNHDA and CDR2 SQIVND (reference sequence). The CDR3 DNA follows: TGTGCCAGTAGTTACCCGGGACTAGCGGGAGTGGACGAGCAGTACTTC. Protein: CASSYPGLAGVDEQYF.

This clonotype was counted ten times or more. This chain links TRBV6-1 with TRBJ1-1; D is unresolved. The V end was cut by 0 bases, the J end by 5 bases, with 7 bases between. The CDR3 has 13 amino acids. The germline gives CDR1 MNHNS, CDR2 SASEGT. The CDR3 loop reads CASSEAPRTEAFF. CDR3 DNA sequence: TGTGCCAGCAGTGAAGCTCCCAGAACTGAAGCTTTCTTT.

At least ten counts were recorded for this clonotype. The chain carries TRBV7-2 and TRBJ2-7; 8 positions agree with TRBD1. CDR1 is SGHTA, CDR2 FQGNSA, per germline. The V segment lost 6 bases and the J segment 3 bases; nucleotides outside the gene matches: 4. The CDR3 consists of 13 residues. CDR3 bases: TGTGCCAGCAGTCATACAGGGGGCTACGAGCAGTACTTC. Encoded protein: CASSHTGGYEQYF. The full variable domain, its missing parts supplied by reference TRBV7-2 and TRBJ2-7, is GAGVSQSPSNKVTEKGKDVELRCDPISGHTALYWYRQSLGQGLEFLIYFQGNSAPDKSGLPSDRFSAERTGGSVSTLTIQRTQQEDSAVYLCASSHTGGYEQYFGPGTRLTVT.

This clonotype appeared many times. The germline gene is not matched at one end of the junction; a read error may be the cause. CDR3 in amino acids: CASSFDSNQPQHF. CDR3 coding DNA: TGTGCCAGCAGTTTTGACAGCAATCAGCCCCAGCATTTT. The V gene is TRBV5-1, the J gene TRBJ1-5; the D is unclear. The germline gives CDR1 SGHRS, CDR2 YFSETQ. CDR3 length: 13 residues.